This T cell receptor beta chain was profiled in a study of blood T cell repertoires in COVID-19. Study context: The origin of the acute and convalescent COVID-19 samples was the United States, Italy and Spain.

Original processing notes: Nucleated cell number was recorded as an estimate derived from reference gene primer amplification. Profiling relied on immunoSEQ multiplex PCR, and the TCRdb table lists in-frame clones only, not all of them. V and J calls plus clone size are reproduced from that table; the DNA served to infer D and trimming. The sample includes more than 150,000 clones, 84% seen only once; the top ten take approximately 7.3%. The germline CDR1 and CDR2 sequences are SGHRS and YFSETQ. CDR3 size: 11 residues. V shed 1 base and J shed 9 bases, with 5 bases lying between them. The sequenced sample was peripheral blood. The rearrangement uses TRBV5-1 and TRBJ2-1; D is unresolved. This TCR was recovered from a human donor in a cohort sampled during active COVID-19. Here the CDR3 reads CASSLIGEQFF. CDR3 in DNA: TGCGCCAGCAGCTTGATCGGTGAGCAGTTCTTC.